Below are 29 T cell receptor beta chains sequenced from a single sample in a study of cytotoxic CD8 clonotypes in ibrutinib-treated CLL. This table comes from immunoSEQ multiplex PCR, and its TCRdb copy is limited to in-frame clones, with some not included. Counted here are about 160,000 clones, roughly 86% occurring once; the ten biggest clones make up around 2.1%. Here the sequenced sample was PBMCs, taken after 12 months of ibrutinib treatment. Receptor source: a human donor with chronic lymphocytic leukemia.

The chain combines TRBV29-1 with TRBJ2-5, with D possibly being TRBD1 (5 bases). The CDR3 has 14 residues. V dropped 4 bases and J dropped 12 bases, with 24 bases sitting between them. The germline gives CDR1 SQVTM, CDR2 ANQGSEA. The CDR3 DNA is TGCAGCGTTGGACAGACAGCCGCGAAGGCCTCCGAGTACTTC. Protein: CSVGQTAAKASEYF.

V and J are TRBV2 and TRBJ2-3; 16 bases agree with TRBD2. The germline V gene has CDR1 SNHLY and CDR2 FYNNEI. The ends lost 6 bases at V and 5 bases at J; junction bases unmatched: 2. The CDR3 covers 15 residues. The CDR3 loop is CASRGLAGGLDTQYF. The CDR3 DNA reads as TGTGCCAGCAGGGGACTAGCGGGGGGGCTAGATACGCAGTATTTT. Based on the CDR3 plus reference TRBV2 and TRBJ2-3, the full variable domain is EPEVTQTPSHQVTQMGQEVILRCVPISNHLYFYWYRQILGQKVEFLVSFYNNEISEKSEIFDDQFSVERPDGSNFTLKIRSTKLEDSAMYFCASRGLAGGLDTQYFGPGTRLTVL.

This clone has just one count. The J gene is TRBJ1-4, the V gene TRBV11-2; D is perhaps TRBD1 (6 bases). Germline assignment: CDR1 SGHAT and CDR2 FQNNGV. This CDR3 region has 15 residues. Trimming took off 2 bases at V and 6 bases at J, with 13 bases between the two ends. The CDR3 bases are TGTGCCAGCAGCTTACCGAAGGGGGTAGATGAAAAACTGTTTTTT. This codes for CASSLPKGVDEKLFF. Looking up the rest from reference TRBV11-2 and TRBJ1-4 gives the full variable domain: EAGVAQSPRYKIIEKRQSVAFWCNPISGHATLYWYQQILGQGPKLLIQFQNNGVVDDSQLPKDRFSAERLKGVDSTLKIQPAKLEDSAVYLCASSLPKGVDEKLFFGSGTQLSVL.

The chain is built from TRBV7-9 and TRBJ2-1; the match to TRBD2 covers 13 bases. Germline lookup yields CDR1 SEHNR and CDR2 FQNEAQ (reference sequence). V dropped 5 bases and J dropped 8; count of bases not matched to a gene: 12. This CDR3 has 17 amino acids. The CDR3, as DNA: TGTGCCAGCAGCCCGGGACGGGGGACTAGCGGGAACGATGAGCAGTTCTTC. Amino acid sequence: CASSPGRGTSGNDEQFF.

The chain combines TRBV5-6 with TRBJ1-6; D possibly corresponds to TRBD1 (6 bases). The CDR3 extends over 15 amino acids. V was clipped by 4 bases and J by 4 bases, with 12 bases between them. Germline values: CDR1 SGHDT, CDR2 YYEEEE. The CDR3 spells CASSLEGTYNSPLHF. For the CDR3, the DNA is TGTGCCAGCAGCCTCGAAGGGACATATAATTCACCCCTCCACTTT.

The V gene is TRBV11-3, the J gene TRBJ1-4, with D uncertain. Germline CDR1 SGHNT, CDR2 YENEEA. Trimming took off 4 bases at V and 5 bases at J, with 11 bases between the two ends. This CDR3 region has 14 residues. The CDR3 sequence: CASSYSITNEKLFF. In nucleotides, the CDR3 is TGTGCCAGCAGCTACAGTATCACCAATGAAAAACTGTTTTTT.

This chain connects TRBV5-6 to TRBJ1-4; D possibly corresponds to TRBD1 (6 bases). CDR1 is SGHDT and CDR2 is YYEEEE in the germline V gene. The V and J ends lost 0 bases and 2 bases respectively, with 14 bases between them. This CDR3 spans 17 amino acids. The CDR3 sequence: CASSLGGWDTTNEKLFF. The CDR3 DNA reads TGTGCCAGCAGCTTGGGGGGATGGGACACCACTAATGAAAAACTGTTTTTT.

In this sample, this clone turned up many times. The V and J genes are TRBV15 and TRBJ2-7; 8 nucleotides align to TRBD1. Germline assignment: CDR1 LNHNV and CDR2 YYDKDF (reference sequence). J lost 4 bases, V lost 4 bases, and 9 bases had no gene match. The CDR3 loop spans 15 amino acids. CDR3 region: CATSIGTGGGYEQYF. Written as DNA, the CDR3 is TGTGCCACCAGCATAGGGACAGGTGGGGGATACGAGCAGTACTTC. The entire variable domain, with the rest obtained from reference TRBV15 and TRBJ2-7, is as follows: DAMVIQNPRYQVTQFGKPVTLSCSQTLNHNVMYWYQQKSSQAPKLLFHYYDKDFNNEADTPDNFQSRRPNTSFCFLDIRSPGLGDTAMYLCATSIGTGGGYEQYFGPGTRLTVT.

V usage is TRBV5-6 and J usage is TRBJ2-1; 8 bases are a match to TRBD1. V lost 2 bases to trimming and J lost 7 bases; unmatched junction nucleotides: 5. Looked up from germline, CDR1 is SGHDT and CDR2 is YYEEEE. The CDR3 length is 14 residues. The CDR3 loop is CASSLGRGLNEQFF. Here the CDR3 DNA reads TGTGCCAGCAGCTTAGGCAGGGGGCTTAATGAGCAGTTCTTC.

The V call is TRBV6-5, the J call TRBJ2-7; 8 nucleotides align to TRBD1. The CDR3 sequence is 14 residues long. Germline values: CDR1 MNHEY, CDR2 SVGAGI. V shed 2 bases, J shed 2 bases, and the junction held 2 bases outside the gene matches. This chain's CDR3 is CASSYRQGTYEQYF. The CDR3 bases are TGTGCCAGCAGTTACCGACAGGGGACCTACGAGCAGTACTTC.

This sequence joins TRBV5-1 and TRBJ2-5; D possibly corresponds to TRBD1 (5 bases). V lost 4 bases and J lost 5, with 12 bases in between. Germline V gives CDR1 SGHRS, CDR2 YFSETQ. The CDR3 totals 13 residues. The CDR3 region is CASSPRQGETQYF. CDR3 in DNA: TGCGCCAGCAGCCCCCGGCAGGGTGAGACCCAGTACTTC.

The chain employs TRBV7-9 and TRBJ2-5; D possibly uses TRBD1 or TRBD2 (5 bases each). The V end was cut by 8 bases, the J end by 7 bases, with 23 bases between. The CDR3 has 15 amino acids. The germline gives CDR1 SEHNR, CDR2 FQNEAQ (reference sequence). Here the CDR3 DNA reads TGTGCCAGCGATATATCTTCGGGGACCGGAGGGACCCAGTACTTC. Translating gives CASDISSGTGGTQYF.

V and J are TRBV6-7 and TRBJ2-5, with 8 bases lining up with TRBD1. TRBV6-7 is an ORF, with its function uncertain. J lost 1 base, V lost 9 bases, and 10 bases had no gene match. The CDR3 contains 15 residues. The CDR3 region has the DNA TGTGCCAGACTACCCTACAGGGGGTTCCAAGAGACCCAGTACTTC. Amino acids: CARLPYRGFQETQYF.

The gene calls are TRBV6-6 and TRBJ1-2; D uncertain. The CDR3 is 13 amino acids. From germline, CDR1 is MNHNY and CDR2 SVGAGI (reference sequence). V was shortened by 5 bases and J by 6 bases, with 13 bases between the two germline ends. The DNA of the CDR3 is TGTGCCAGCAGTCCCCCCCTACCCAATGGCTACACCTTC. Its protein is CASSPPLPNGYTF.

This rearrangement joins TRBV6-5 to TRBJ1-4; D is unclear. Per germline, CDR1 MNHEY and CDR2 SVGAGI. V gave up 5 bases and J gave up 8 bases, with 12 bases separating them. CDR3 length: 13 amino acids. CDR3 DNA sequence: TGTGCCAGCAGTCACCTTGTAGGGGAAAAACTGTTTTTT. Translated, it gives CASSHLVGEKLFF.

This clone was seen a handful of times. The CDR3 region has the DNA TGTGCCAGCAGGGACCGGGACACGAACACTGAAGCTTTCTTT. Translated, it gives CASRDRDTNTEAFF. The rearrangement uses TRBV11-2 and TRBJ1-1; D perhaps matches TRBD1 (6 bases). CDR1 and CDR2 from the germline V gene are SGHAT and FQNNGV. Trimming stripped 6 bases from V and 1 base from J, with 12 bases between. The CDR3 runs to 14 residues.

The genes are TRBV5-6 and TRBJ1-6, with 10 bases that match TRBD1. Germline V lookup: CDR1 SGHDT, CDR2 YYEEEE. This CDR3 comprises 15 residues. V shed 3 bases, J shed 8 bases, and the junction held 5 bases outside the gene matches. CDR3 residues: CASSSGQGQHSPLHF. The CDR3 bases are TGTGCCAGCAGCTCGGGACAGGGGCAACATTCACCCCTCCACTTT.

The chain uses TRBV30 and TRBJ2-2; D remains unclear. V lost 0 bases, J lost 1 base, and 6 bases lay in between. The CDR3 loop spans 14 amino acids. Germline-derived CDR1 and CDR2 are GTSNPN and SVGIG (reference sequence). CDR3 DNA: TGTGCCTGGAGTGTAAAGGGGAACACCGGGGAGCTGTTTTTT. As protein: CAWSVKGNTGELFF.

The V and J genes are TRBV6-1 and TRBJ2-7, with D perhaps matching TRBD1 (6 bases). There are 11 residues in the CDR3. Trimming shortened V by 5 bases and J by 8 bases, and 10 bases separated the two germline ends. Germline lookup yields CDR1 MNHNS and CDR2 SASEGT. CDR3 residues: CASSFQGKQYF. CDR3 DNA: TGTGCCAGCAGTTTCCAGGGGAAGCAGTACTTC.

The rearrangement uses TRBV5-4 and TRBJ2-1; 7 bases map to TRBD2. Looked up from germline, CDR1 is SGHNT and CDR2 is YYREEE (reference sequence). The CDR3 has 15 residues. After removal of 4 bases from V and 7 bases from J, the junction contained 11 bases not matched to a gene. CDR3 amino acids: CASSLLPLAENEQFF. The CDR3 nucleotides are TGTGCCAGCAGCCTCCTACCCCTAGCGGAAAATGAGCAGTTCTTC.

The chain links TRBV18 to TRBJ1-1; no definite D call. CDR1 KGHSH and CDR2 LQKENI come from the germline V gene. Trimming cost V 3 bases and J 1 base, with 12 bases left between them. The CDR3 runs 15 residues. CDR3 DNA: TGTGCCAGCTCACCCCCCTCCGGCACGAACACTGAAGCTTTCTTT. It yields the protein CASSPPSGTNTEAFF.

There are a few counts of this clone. The CDR3 DNA is TGTGCCAGCTCACTGGGAGGACGAAACATTCAGTACTTC. This encodes CASSLGGRNIQYF. This chain joins TRBV18 and TRBJ2-4, with D possibly being TRBD2 (6 bases). Trimming cost V 4 bases and J 6 bases, with 10 bases left between them. In germline, CDR1 is KGHSH, CDR2 LQKENI. The CDR3 sequence is 13 residues long.

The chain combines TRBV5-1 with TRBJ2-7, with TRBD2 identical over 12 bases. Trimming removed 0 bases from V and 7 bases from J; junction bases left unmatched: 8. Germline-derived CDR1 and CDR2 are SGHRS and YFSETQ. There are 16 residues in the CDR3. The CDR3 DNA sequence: TGCGCCAGCAGCTTGGGACTAGCGGGAGCAGTGGGGGAGCAGTACTTC. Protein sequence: CASSLGLAGAVGEQYF.

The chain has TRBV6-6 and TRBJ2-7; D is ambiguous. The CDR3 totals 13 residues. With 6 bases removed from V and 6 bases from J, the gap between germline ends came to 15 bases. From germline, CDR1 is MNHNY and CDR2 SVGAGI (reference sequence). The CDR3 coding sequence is TGTGCCAGCAGCCAGGACCGTTTGGGCGAGCAGTACTTC. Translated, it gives CASSQDRLGEQYF.

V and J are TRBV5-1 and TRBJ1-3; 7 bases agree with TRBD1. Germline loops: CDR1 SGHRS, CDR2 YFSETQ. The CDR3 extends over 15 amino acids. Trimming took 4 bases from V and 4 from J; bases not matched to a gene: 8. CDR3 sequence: CASSRDRASGNTIYF. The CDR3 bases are TGCGCCAGCAGCCGAGACAGGGCCTCAGGAAACACCATATATTTT.

The CDR3 protein is CASSPGDGRANYGYTF. As DNA, the CDR3 is TGTGCCAGCTCCCCGGGGGACGGAAGAGCTAACTATGGCTACACCTTC. This chain uses TRBV18 with TRBJ1-2, with a tentative D call TRBD1 (5 bases). The V end lost 6 bases, the J end lost 0 bases, and 17 bases lay between the germline ends. The V gene's germline CDR1 is KGHSH and CDR2 LQKENI. This CDR3 is built from 16 residues.

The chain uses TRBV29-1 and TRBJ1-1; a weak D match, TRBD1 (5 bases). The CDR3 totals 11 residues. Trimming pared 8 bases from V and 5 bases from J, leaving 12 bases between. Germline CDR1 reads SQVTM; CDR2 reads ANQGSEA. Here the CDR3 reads CSPGTLTEAFF. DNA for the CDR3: TGCAGCCCCGGGACTTTGACTGAAGCTTTCTTT.

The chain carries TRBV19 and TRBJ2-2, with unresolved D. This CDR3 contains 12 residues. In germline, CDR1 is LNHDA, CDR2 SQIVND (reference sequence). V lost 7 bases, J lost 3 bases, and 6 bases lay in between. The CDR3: CASTPYTGELFF. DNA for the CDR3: TGTGCCAGTACGCCTTACACCGGGGAGCTGTTTTTT.

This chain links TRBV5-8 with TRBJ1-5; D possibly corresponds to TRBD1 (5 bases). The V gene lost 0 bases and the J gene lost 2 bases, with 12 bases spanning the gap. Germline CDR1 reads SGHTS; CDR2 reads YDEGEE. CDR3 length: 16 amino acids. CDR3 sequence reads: CASSLAEGPGNQPQHF. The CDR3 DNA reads TGTGCCAGCAGCTTGGCCGAGGGGCCAGGCAATCAGCCCCAGCATTTT.